This TCR beta chain was observed in a study of Graves' ophthalmopathy and Graves' hyperthyroidism (dated by TCRdb to the late 2010s). As for the study more broadly: Peripheral blood was collected before any treatment was given, at the time of initial diagnosis. A discovery set of 100 patients (around 40 ophthalmopathy, 57 stable hyperthyroidism) was enrolled to explore V-J signatures distinguishing ophthalmopathy from hyperthyroidism. To tell Graves' ophthalmopathy apart from Graves' hyperthyroidism, and to predict which patients would progress to ophthalmopathy, the study relied on TCR beta repertoire signatures. In about 6 hyperthyroidism patients, the T-cell repertoire of thyroid tissue was compared with the T-cell repertoire of blood. For independent validation, a separate cohort was made up of 18 to 20 hyperthyroidism patients plus 17 patients who later progressed from hyperthyroidism to ophthalmopathy. Following sample collection, hyperthyroidism patients were given methimazole at a starting dose of 30 mg daily, and ophthalmopathy patients were given high-dose intravenous methylprednisolone. In total, approximately 130 blood samples were TCR-sequenced: some 40 ophthalmopathy, under 85 hyperthyroidism and about 17 hyperthyroidism-to-ophthalmopathy patients.

A single count supports this clonotype. Its binding antigen is unknown. Being one base from a much bigger clone, this may be a read error. For repertoire sequencing, the TCR beta CDR3 regions were amplified from RNA transcripts. The first round was an RT-PCR using HTBI primers with the Qiagen OneStep RT-PCR kit, and this first round was followed by a second-round multiplex PCR, then size selection and purification. Libraries were sequenced on an Illumina HiSeq2000 using paired-end 100 bp reads. Processing in the source paper ran as follows. SOAPnuke was used to process the reads, removing any read that contained adapters or uncalled bases, had a mean Phred below 15, or lacked an exact match to the constant primer or identifier. High-quality paired reads were merged with COPE v1.2.5. Each unique nucleotide sequence was defined as a clonotype, and clonotypes were aligned to IMGT TRB V, D and J references with MiTCR v1.1. The analysis was limited to V-J combinations with a frequency above 0.0001, which together covered more than 99% of repertoires. For each V-J combination, a TCR clonal expansion and chaos score was defined as the ratio of F50 clonal expansion to chaos observed in the TCRdist matrix. Welch's t-statistics and random forest were used to narrow the features down to over ten V-J combinations, which were then fed into a naive Bayes classifier. Thyroid-blood repertoire similarity was quantified with the Morisita-Horn index. TCRdb cleaned the public reads at Q25 with fastp, built clones with MiXCR and kept in-frame beta chains. Each entry is one CDR3 protein sequence, shown with its most common DNA and genes. TCRdb's processing, not the authors' own work, is the source of the V and J calls. In this sample the table shows 740,000 or so distinct CDR3 sequences, about 44% of which occur a single time. 44% of the sample rests with the top ten.

The CDR1 and CDR2 encoded by the germline V gene are SGDLS and YYNGEE. Measured from the cysteine to the phenylalanine, the CDR3 is 15 residues long. Only CDR3 DNA is held: 45 bases, read in frame from base 1. Between the V and J ends, shortened by 2 bases and 2 bases respectively, the junction contains 13 bases. Patients with ophthalmopathy had moderately to severely active disease, with a Clinical Activity Score of 3 or more, a NOSPECS grade of 4 or more, and a disease duration of less than 3 months. Patients with other autoimmune diseases, uncontrolled infections, pregnancy or lactation were excluded from the study. Clinical symptoms, serum thyroxine, TRAb, thyroid ultrasound and orbital computed tomography formed the basis of the diagnosis. Using Ficoll-Paque density gradient centrifugation, PBMCs were isolated from approximately 11 ml of fresh peripheral blood. Total RNA was extracted with Trizol reagent and quality-checked on an Agilent 2100 Bioanalyzer.

Summary of the overall study and its limitations: In cross-validation, the 13-signature model distinguished ophthalmopathy from stable hyperthyroidism with 87.88% sensitivity and 81% to 82% specificity, while in the test set the corresponding values were around 79% and 71%. In validation, the model predicted ophthalmopathy progression with 55% to 71% sensitivity and 72.22% specificity; 12 predicted patients were CT-confirmed with GO in a median of about 6.2 months. No statistical method was used to set the sample size in advance, and the investigators knew which group each participant was assigned to. Among expanded thyroid clonotypes with frequency above 0.001, most also showed up in blood, which suggests that blood repertoires may reflect the thyroid immune response.

In this chain, TRBV9 is recombined with TRBJ2-5; the D gene remains uncertain. What was sequenced was peripheral blood. This clonotype originated in an adult man with Graves' ophthalmopathy. This receptor carries the CDR3 CASSVKRGVQETQYF. In nucleotides, the sequence is TGTGCCAGCAGCGTCAAGAGAGGCGTACAAGAGACCCAGTACTTC.